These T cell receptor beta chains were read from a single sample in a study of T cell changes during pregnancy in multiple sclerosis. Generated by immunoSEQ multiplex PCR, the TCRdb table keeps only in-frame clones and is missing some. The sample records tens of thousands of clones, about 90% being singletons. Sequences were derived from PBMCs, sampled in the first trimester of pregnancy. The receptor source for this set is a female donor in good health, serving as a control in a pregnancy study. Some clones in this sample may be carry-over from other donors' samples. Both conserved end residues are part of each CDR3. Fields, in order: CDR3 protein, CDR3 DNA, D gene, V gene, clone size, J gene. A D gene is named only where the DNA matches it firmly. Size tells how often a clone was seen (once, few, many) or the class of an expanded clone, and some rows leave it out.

CASRDRDRGYEQYF TGTGCCAGCAGGGACAGGGACAGGGGATACGAGCAGTACTTC TRBD1 TRBV5-5 - TRBJ2-7
CASSHPAKNIQYF TGCGCCAGCAGCCACCCTGCCAAAAACATTCAGTACTTC - TRBV4-1 - TRBJ2-4
CASSQETGGKETQYF TGTGCCAGCAGCCAAGAAACAGGGGGCAAGGAGACCCAGTACTTC TRBD1 TRBV14 - TRBJ2-5
CASRPQRENYGYTF TGTGCCAGCAGGCCCCAGAGGGAGAACTATGGCTACACCTTC - TRBV6-1 - TRBJ1-2
CASSFRETDNSPLHF TGTGCCAGCAGCTTCCGCGAGACAGATAATTCACCCCTCCACTTT - TRBV7-9 - TRBJ1-6
CASSYNTPNEAFF TGTGCCAGCAGTTACAATACACCCAATGAAGCTTTCTTT - TRBV28 - TRBJ1-1
CASNLPPSVEAFF TGTGCCAGCAACCTCCCACCCTCAGTTGAAGCTTTCTTT - TRBV28 - TRBJ1-1
CASSMVSRENEKLFF TGTGCCAGTAGTATGGTCAGCCGGGAGAATGAAAAACTGTTTTTT - TRBV19 - TRBJ1-4
CATSTIPFGTGVSYEQYF TGTGCCACCAGCACCATCCCATTCGGGACAGGGGTCTCCTACGAGCAGTACTTC TRBD1 TRBV15 - TRBJ2-7
CASSQGGGDPYNEQFF TGTGCCAGCAGCCAAGGCGGGGGGGATCCCTACAATGAGCAGTTCTTC TRBD2 TRBV4-2 - TRBJ2-1
CASSRTSGTYNEQFF TGTGCCAGCAGTCGGACTAGCGGAACCTACAATGAGCAGTTCTTC TRBD2 TRBV11-3 few TRBJ2-1
CASSGTLHTEAFF TGCGCCAGCAGTGGGACACTTCACACTGAAGCTTTCTTT - TRBV10-1 once TRBJ1-1
CAWSVLGKGRETQYF TGTGCCTGGAGTGTCCTAGGGAAAGGGAGAGAGACCCAGTACTTC - TRBV30 - TRBJ2-5
CASSPPVEVGADTQYF TGTGCCAGCAGCCCACCCGTGGAGGTTGGAGCAGATACGCAGTATTTT - TRBV25-1 - TRBJ2-3
CASSAGRMNTEAFF TGTGCCAGCAGCGCGGGGAGGATGAACACTGAAGCTTTCTTT - TRBV7-9 - TRBJ1-1
CASSLGLAEGSYEQYF TGCGCCAGCAGCTTGGGACTAGCGGAAGGATCCTACGAGCAGTACTTC TRBD2 TRBV5-1 - TRBJ2-7
CASGGGMNTEAFF TGTGCCAGCGGGGGGGGGATGAACACTGAAGCTTTCTTT - TRBV13 - TRBJ1-1
CASSLQGQGMNTGELFF TGTGCCAGCAGCCTTCAAGGACAGGGGATGAACACCGGGGAGCTGTTTTTT TRBD1 TRBV28 - TRBJ2-2
CASSFGGGSYNEQFF TGTGCCAGCAGCTTTGGCGGGGGGTCTTACAATGAGCAGTTCTTC TRBD2 TRBV5-4 - TRBJ2-1
CASSSPGTRTGELFF TGTGCCAGCAGCTCGCCCGGGACAAGAACCGGGGAGCTGTTTTTT - TRBV7-9 - TRBJ2-2
CATSRAFSGREQFF TGTGCCACCAGCAGAGCCTTTAGCGGGAGGGAGCAGTTCTTC TRBD2 TRBV15 - TRBJ2-1
CASSSPPDRAGTQYF TGTGCCAGCAGTTCCCCTCCCGACAGGGCTGGGACCCAGTACTTC TRBD1 TRBV6-5 - TRBJ2-5
CASSLAAILAGSYEQYF TGTGCCAGCAGCTTAGCAGCAATTCTAGCGGGCTCCTACGAGCAGTACTTC TRBD2 TRBV7-6 - TRBJ2-7
CASSDGTSGTDTQYF TGTGCCAGCAGTGACGGGACTAGCGGCACAGATACGCAGTATTTT TRBD2 TRBV6-4 - TRBJ2-3
CASSVAGADDEQYF TGTGCCAGCAGCGTAGCGGGAGCCGACGACGAGCAGTACTTC - TRBV9 - TRBJ2-7
CASGWAGTEAFF TGTGCCAGTGGATGGGCGGGCACTGAAGCTTTCTTT - TRBV6-5 - TRBJ1-1
CSVTGEVTDTQYF TGCAGCGTTACGGGAGAGGTTACAGATACGCAGTATTTT - TRBV29-1 - TRBJ2-3
CASSRQVSSYEQYF TGTGCCAGCAGTCGGCAGGTGAGCTCCTACGAGCAGTACTTC - TRBV27 once TRBJ2-7
CAWSVPLSGTSGRREQYF TGTGCCTGGAGTGTACCCCTTTCCGGGACTAGCGGGAGGAGGGAGCAGTACTTC TRBD2 TRBV30 - TRBJ2-7
CASSLSVDSFYEQYF TGTGCCAGCAGTTTATCGGTCGACAGTTTCTACGAGCAGTACTTC - TRBV27 - TRBJ2-7
CASSQDRGGYGYTF TGCGCCAGCAGCCAAGATCGAGGGGGCTATGGCTACACCTTC - TRBV4-3 - TRBJ1-2
CASSPLTGGNSPLHF TGTGCCAGCAGCCCACTCACAGGGGGTAATTCACCCCTCCACTTT TRBD1 TRBV5-1 - TRBJ1-6
CASTQRGGLEETQYF TGCGCCAGCACCCAGCGGGGGGGGTTGGAGGAGACCCAGTACTTC TRBD2 TRBV5-1 once TRBJ2-5
CASSEDRGGSGNTIYF TGTGCCAGCAGTGAAGACAGGGGAGGCTCTGGAAACACCATATATTTT TRBD1 TRBV2 once TRBJ1-3
CASSPQTGELFF TGTGCCAGCTCACCTCAAACCGGGGAGCTGTTTTTT - TRBV18 - TRBJ2-2
CASSFAGTSGTGELFF TGTGCCAGCAGCTTCGCCGGGACTAGCGGGACCGGGGAGCTGTTTTTT TRBD2 TRBV7-3 - TRBJ2-2
CAGTFPNTEAFF TGTGCCGGGACATTTCCGAACACTGAAGCTTTCTTT - TRBV19 - TRBJ1-1
CASSVNPGGNSPLHF TGTGCCAGCAGCGTAAATCCGGGAGGTAATTCACCCCTCCACTTT - TRBV9 - TRBJ1-6
CASSAGQGRDQPQHF TGTGCCAGCAGCGCCGGACAGGGGAGGGATCAGCCCCAGCATTTT TRBD1 TRBV6-5 - TRBJ1-5
CASSQATGTGSYNEQFF TGTGCCAGCAGCCAAGCCACCGGGACAGGGTCCTACAATGAGCAGTTCTTC TRBD1 TRBV4-2 - TRBJ2-1
CASGRGEAFF TGTGCCTCCGGGAGGGGTGAAGCTTTCTTT - TRBV6-1 - TRBJ1-1
CATSRSRTGSYEQYF TGTGCCACCAGCAGGTCGCGGACAGGGTCCTACGAGCAGTACTTC TRBD1 TRBV15 - TRBJ2-7
CASSPEGGELFF TGTGCCAGCAGCCCCGAGGGCGGGGAGCTGTTTTTT - TRBV7-8 - TRBJ2-2
CASSPPRSGLATGELFF TGTGCCAGCAGCCCCCCCCGGTCAGGGTTGGCCACCGGGGAGCTGTTTTTT - TRBV7-9 - TRBJ2-2
CASSSSGRSVNEQFF TGTGCCAGCAGCTCTAGCGGGAGGTCAGTCAATGAGCAGTTCTTC TRBD2 TRBV7-2 - TRBJ2-1
CASSQDLAGGPDTQYF TGCGCCAGCAGCCAAGACCTAGCGGGAGGCCCAGATACGCAGTATTTT TRBD2 TRBV4-3 - TRBJ2-3
CASSPTSSGANVLTF TGTGCCAGCTCCCCTACGAGCTCTGGGGCCAACGTCCTGACTTTC - TRBV18 - TRBJ2-6
CASSLGSGGETQYF TGTGCCAGCAGCTTGGGCTCGGGGGGGGAGACCCAGTACTTC TRBD2 TRBV7-9 - TRBJ2-5
CASSPGVATGELFF TGCGCCAGCAGTCCCGGGGTAGCCACCGGGGAGCTGTTTTTT - TRBV5-1 - TRBJ2-2